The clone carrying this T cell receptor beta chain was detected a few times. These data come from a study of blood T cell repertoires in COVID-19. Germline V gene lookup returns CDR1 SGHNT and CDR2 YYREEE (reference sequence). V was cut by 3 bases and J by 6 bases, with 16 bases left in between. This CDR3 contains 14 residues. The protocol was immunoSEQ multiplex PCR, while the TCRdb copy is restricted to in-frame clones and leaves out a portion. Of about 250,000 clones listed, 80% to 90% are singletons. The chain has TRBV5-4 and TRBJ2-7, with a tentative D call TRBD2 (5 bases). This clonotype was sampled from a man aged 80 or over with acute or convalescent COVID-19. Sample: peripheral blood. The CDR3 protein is CASSSSFRPLEQYF. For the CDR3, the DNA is TGTGCCAGCAGCTCTAGCTTCAGGCCCCTCGAGCAGTACTTC.